The sequence of this T cell receptor beta chain was determined in a study of blood T cells in healthy people across ages. Across the whole study: Researchers report that template switching captured about one barcoded beta molecule per two T cells.

This CDR3 is 13 amino acids long. CDR1 and CDR2 (germline): KGHSH, LQKENI. On this clonotype: Relative to the germline gene, one junction end is altered; a read error may explain this.

Then a second PCR, running roughly 7 to 11 cycles, was carried out with a sample-barcoded 5' primer and a J-beta primer mix. Each CDR3 protein is one row after TCRdb ran MiXCR on the 5' RACE reads. The sample consists of about 680,000 distinct CDR3 sequences, around 49% of them appearing once. Sequencing was carried out using blood. The chain combines TRBV18 with TRBJ2-7, with TRBD1 as a possible D gene (6 bases). This TCR came from a woman aged 55-75 years in good health. In DNA form, the CDR3 reads TGTGCCAGCCCACCATTCAGGGGCTACGAGCAGTACTTC. Encoded protein: CASPPFRGYEQYF.